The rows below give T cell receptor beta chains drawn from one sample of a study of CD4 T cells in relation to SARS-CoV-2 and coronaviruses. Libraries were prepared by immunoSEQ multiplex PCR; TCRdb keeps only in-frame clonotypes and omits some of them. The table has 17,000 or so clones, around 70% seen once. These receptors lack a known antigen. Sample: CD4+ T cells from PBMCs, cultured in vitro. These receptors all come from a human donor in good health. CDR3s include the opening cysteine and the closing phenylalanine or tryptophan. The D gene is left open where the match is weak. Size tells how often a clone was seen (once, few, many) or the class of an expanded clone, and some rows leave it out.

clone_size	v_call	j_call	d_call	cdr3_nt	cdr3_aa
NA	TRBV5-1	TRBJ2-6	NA	TGCGCCAGCAGCTTGGAGGCCGGCTCTGGGGCCAACGTCCTGACTTTC	CASSLEAGSGANVLTF
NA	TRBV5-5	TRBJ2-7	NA	TGTGCCAGCAGCTTGGGGGAGTACGAGCAGTACTTC	CASSLGEYEQYF
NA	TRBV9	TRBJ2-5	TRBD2	TGTGCCAGCAGCGTAGTACCTAGCGGGAGCTTCGGAGAGACCCAGTACTTC	CASSVVPSGSFGETQYF
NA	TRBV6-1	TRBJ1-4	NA	TGTGCCAGCAGTGAATACCCACTAAATGAAAAACTGTTTTTT	CASSEYPLNEKLFF
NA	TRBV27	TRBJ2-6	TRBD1	TGTGCCAGCAGTTTTTCCGCGGGACAGGGAATCGGGGCCAACGTCCTGACTTTC	CASSFSAGQGIGANVLTF
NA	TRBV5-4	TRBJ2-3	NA	TGTGCCAGCAGCTTGGCTACCACAGATACGCAGTATTTT	CASSLATTDTQYF
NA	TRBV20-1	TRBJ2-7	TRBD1	TGCAGTGCTAGTTTGGGGACAGACTACGAGCAGTACTTC	CSASLGTDYEQYF
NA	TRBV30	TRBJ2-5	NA	TGTGCCTGGACCCTTAAGGGCGCGAAAGAGACCCAGTACTTC	CAWTLKGAKETQYF
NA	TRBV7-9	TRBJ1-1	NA	TGTGCCAGCAGCTCATCTGCGGGGGCGGAGGGAGCTTTCTTT	CASSSSAGAEGAFF
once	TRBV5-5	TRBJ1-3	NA	TGTGCCAGCAGCTTTGCGGGGAGCGGAAACACCATATATTTT	CASSFAGSGNTIYF
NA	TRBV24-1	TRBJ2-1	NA	TGTGCCACCAGTTCGAACAGCCTTAATGAGCAGTTCTTC	CATSSNSLNEQFF
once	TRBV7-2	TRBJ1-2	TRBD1	TGTGCCAGCAGCCTGGACAGGGGCTATGGCTACACCTTC	CASSLDRGYGYTF
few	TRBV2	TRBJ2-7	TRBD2	TGTGCCAGCAGTGAAAGTTTAGTAAGACTAGCGGGGGACTACGAGCAGTACTTC	CASSESLVRLAGDYEQYF
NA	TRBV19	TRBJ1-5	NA	TGTGCAGGCGGGGGGGCCCAGCCCCAGCATTTT	CAGGGAQPQHF
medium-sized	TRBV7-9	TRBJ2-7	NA	TGTGCCAGCGGCCCGATAACAGATTCCTACGAGCAGTACTTC	CASGPITDSYEQYF
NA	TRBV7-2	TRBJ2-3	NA	TGTGCCAGCAGCTTAGCCGCGGTCTCGGCAGATACGCAGTATTTT	CASSLAAVSADTQYF
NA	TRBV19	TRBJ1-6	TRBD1	TGTGCCAGTAGCCCAAGGGACAGTAATTCACCCCTCCACTTT	CASSPRDSNSPLHF
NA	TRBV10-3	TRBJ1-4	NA	TGTGCCATCAGCCATGGGGGGGCTGCTGAAAAACTGTTTTTT	CAISHGGAAEKLFF
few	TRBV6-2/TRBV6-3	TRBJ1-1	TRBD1	TGTGCCAGCAGTCCCGGGACAGACTCTAACACTGAAGCTTTCTTT	CASSPGTDSNTEAFF
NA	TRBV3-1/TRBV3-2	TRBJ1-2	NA	TGTGCCAGCAGCCGGGAGACGAACTATGGCTACACCTTC	CASSRETNYGYTF
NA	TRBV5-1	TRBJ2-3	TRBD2	TGCGCCAGCAGCATAAGCGGGAAATCAATAGATACGCAGTATTTT	CASSISGKSIDTQYF
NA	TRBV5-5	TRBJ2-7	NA	TGTGCCAGCAGCCTCGCTTACGCGGTCTCCTACGAGCAGTACTTC	CASSLAYAVSYEQYF
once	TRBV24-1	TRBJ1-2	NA	TGTGCCACCAGTGACCACACCATTACTGGTCGCAGTGGCTACACCTTC	CATSDHTITGRSGYTF
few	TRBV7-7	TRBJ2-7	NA	TGTGCCAGCAGCATTGGAACCGACCGGGAACAGTACTTC	CASSIGTDREQYF
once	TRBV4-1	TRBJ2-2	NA	TGCGCCAGCAGCCAAGCAGGTTATAACGGGGAGCTGTTTTTT	CASSQAGYNGELFF
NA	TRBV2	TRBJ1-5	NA	TGTGCCAGCAGTGAAAGGGCCCGGAACAATCAGCCCCAGCATTTT	CASSERARNNQPQHF
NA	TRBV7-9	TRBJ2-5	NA	TGTGCCAGCGCCCCCGAAGAGACCCAGTACTTC	CASAPEETQYF
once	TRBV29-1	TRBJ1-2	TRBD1	TGCAGCGTTACAAGGGACAGGGGACAGGGCTACACCTTC	CSVTRDRGQGYTF
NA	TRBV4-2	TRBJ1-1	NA	TGTGCCAGCAGCCAAGGATATGACCCCCCGACGAGGGCTTTCTTT	CASSQGYDPPTRAFF
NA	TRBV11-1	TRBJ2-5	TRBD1	TGTGCCAGCAGCCGGACAGGTTGGGAGACCCAGTACTTC	CASSRTGWETQYF
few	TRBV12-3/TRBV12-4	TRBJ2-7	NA	TGTGCCAGCAGTTTTGGGGGGCCCTACGAGCAGTACTTC	CASSFGGPYEQYF
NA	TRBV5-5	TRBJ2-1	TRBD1	TGTGCCAGCAGCCCCACGCCCGGACAGGGGGCGTACCCCTACAATGAGCAGTTCTTC	CASSPTPGQGAYPYNEQFF
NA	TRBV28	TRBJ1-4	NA	TGTGCCAGCAGTTTATACGGCAGGGAATACTTT	CASSLYGREYF
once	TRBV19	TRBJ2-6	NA	TGTGCCAGTAGTTATCACAGACCCTCTGGGGCCAACGTCCTGACTTTC	CASSYHRPSGANVLTF
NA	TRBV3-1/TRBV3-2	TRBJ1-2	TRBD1	TGTGCCAGCAGCTGGACAGGGGGCGGTTACTATGGCTACACCTTC	CASSWTGGGYYGYTF
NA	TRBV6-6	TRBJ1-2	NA	TGTGCCAGCCGACTAGATGGCTACACCTTC	CASRLDGYTF
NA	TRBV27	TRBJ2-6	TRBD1	TGTGCCAGCAGTTTATTGGGACAGGGCACCGGGGCCAACGTCCTGACTTTC	CASSLLGQGTGANVLTF
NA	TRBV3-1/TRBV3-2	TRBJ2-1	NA	TGTGCCAGCAGCCAGTTACGCAATGAGCAGTTCTTC	CASSQLRNEQFF
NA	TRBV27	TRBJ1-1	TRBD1	TGTGCCAGCAGTCAGCCTGGACAGGGGGCATTTACTGAAGCTTTCTTT	CASSQPGQGAFTEAFF
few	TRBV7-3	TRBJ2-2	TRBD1	TGTGCCAGCAGCTTCTGGACAGGGGGGACCGGGGAGCTGTTTTTT	CASSFWTGGTGELFF
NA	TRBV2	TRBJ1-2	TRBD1	TGTGCCAGCAGGGACAGGGCAGAGTCTGGCTACACCTTC	CASRDRAESGYTF
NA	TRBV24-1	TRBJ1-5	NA	TGTGCCACCAGTGATGGAAGGAGGGAAAGCAATCAGCCCCAGCATTTT	CATSDGRRESNQPQHF
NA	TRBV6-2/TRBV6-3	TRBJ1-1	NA	TGTGCCAGCAGTTACTTGGGCTGGAGGACTGAAGCTTTCTTT	CASSYLGWRTEAFF
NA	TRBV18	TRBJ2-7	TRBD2	TGTGCCAGCTCACCAGGGAGCGGGAGGGTCTACGAGCAGTACTTC	CASSPGSGRVYEQYF
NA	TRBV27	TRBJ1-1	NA	TGTGCCAGCCGGCCTTCGGATAATGTTGGGACTGAAGCTTTCTTT	CASRPSDNVGTEAFF
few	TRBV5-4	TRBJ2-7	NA	TGTGCCAGCAGCGGGGAGCTGACGGGGAACGAGCAGTACTTC	CASSGELTGNEQYF
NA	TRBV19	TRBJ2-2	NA	TGTGCCAGTAGTATAGGCCCCCGCCAAGGGCCGGTTGGCGGGGAGCTGTTTTTT	CASSIGPRQGPVGGELFF
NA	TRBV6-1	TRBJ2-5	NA	TGTGCCAGCAGTGAAGCGGGCGGGACGGGGTACCAAGAGACCCAGTACTTC	CASSEAGGTGYQETQYF
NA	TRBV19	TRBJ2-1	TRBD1	TGTGCCAGTAGTATAGCGGGAGTTAATTGGGACAGGAATGAGCAGTTCTTC	CASSIAGVNWDRNEQFF
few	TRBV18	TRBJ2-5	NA	TGTGCCAGCTCACCCGGACTATCTGAGACCCAGTACTTC	CASSPGLSETQYF
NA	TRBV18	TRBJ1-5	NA	TGTGCCAGCTCACCCACCCAGGAGGGGGGGCAGCCCCAGCATTTT	CASSPTQEGGQPQHF
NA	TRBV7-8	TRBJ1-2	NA	TGTGCCAGCGGCCATACGGGGGGGGAAAGAGACACCTTC	CASGHTGGERDTF
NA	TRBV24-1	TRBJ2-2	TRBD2	TGTGCCACCAGTGATTTGGGCAGGGCGGGGGACACCGGGGAGCTGTTTTTT	CATSDLGRAGDTGELFF
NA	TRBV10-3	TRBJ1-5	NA	TGTGCCCCCCGATGCGGCCAGTTGGATCGGCCCCAGCATTTT	CAPRCGQLDRPQHF